The present T cell receptor (beta chain) was sequenced within a study of T cell responses to AZD1222 COVID-19 vaccine. Notes on the study in general: Sampled repertoires all dated from after the peak T cell response. Among the donors, most were white British and more were female, and clonal diversity was possibly underestimated. Increased Spike-specific TCR breadth and depth were observed after two AZD1222 doses.

Measured with immunoSEQ multiplex PCR; TCRdb has only the in-frame clones, and not every one. The table records approximately 120,000 clones, approximately 90% of them present only once. Pooling covered second doses at about 4 or about 12 weeks. The CDR3 runs to 14 residues. CDR1 and CDR2 (germline): SGHRS, YFSETQ. Trimming took off 0 bases at V and 4 bases at J, with 10 bases between the two ends. Note on this clone: Antigen: not known.

The sample consisted of peripheral blood, taken 28 days after the second AZD1222 dose. The chain uses TRBV5-1 and TRBJ1-2, with a possible D match to TRBD1 (5 bases). The sequence derives from an adult who received the AZD1222 COVID-19 vaccine. The CDR3: CASSLVGVGYGYTF. CDR3 DNA: TGCGCCAGCAGCTTGGTAGGGGTGGGCTATGGCTACACCTTC.